Shown below are 30 T cell receptor beta chains from a single sample sequenced in a study of post-analysis software for immune sequencing data. Overall study findings and caveats: The study found TRBV5-6, TRBV5-1 and TRBV20-1 among a handful of TRBV segments more frequent in patients than controls.

The authors incorporated unique molecular identifiers into the TCR beta cDNA libraries. TCRdb analysed the PCR reads with MiXCR anew, one entry per CDR3 protein. The profile shows approximately 570,000 distinct CDR3 sequences, roughly 40% of them singletons. The antigens of these receptors remain unknown. Material for sequencing was blood. The receptors originated from a girl aged 5 to 17 with multiple sclerosis.

There are a few counts of this clonotype. The chain combines TRBV27 with TRBJ2-5; 13 positions match TRBD2. Germline-derived CDR1 and CDR2 are MNHEY and SMNVEV (reference sequence). The CDR3 extends over 16 amino acids. The J segment lost 4 bases and the V segment lost 2 bases, leaving 4 bases of the junction unmatched. The CDR3 loop reads CASSLETSGGLETQYF. CDR3 coding DNA: TGTGCCAGCAGTTTAGAGACTAGCGGGGGGTTAGAGACCCAGTACTTC.

The rearrangement uses TRBV7-9 and TRBJ2-3; the D gene is possibly TRBD2 (7 bases). This CDR3 has 16 amino acids. Trimming shortened V by 5 bases and J by 5 bases, and 20 bases separated the two germline ends. The germline gives CDR1 SEHNR, CDR2 FQNEAQ (reference sequence). The CDR3 nucleotides read TGTGCCAGCAGCCCCCGAGGGCGGGGGCTCGGAGATACGCAGTATTTT. Its protein is CASSPRGRGLGDTQYF.

In DNA, the CDR3 is TGTGCCAGCAGCGCAACGTCTAGCGGGGGGGTTAATGAGCAGTTCTTC. It is translated as CASSATSSGGVNEQFF. The chain recombines TRBV7-9 with TRBJ2-1; 12 nucleotides line up with TRBD2. The junction had 9 bases not matched to a gene; V was cut back by 5 bases and J by 7 bases. The CDR3 is made up of 16 amino acids. Per the germline V gene, CDR1 is SEHNR and CDR2 is FQNEAQ (reference sequence).

CDR3 bases: TGTGCCATCAGTGAAGGCAGCTTATACGAGCAGTACTTC. This gives the protein CAISEGSLYEQYF. The chain employs TRBV10-3 and TRBJ2-7; D ambiguous. Between the trimmed V and J ends, which lost 3 bases and 4 bases, there was a span of 10 bases. CDR1 and CDR2 from the germline V gene are ENHRY and SYGVKD. There are 13 residues in the CDR3.

This chain connects TRBV5-1 to TRBJ1-2; weak D call: TRBD1 (6 bases). V was clipped by 4 bases and J by 4 bases, with 20 bases between them. Looked up from germline, CDR1 is SGHRS and CDR2 is YFSETQ. The CDR3 has 16 residues. CDR3 in DNA: TGCGCCAGCAGCCACGGGGGTGGACAGAGCATCTATGGCTACACCTTC. Protein: CASSHGGGQSIYGYTF.

There are a few counts of this clonotype. V is TRBV6-1 and J is TRBJ2-3, with D tentatively TRBD2 (5 bases). CDR1 MNHNS and CDR2 SASEGT come from the germline V gene. V gave up 7 bases and J gave up 5 bases, with 13 bases separating them. The CDR3 has 13 residues. The CDR3 loop is CASTYQGRDTQYF. The DNA of the CDR3 is TGTGCCAGCACTTATCAAGGGAGAGATACGCAGTATTTT.

The rearrangement uses TRBV11-2 and TRBJ2-4; 8 bases match TRBD2. The J call may not be correct, given that the DNA end is closer to TRBJ2-7. CDR1 is SGHAT and CDR2 is FQNNGV in the germline V gene. The CDR3 runs to 15 residues. CDR3 nucleotides: TGTGCCAGCAGCGTCGGGGCGGGAGGTATCAACGAGCAGTACTTC. Protein sequence: CASSVGAGGINEQYF.

The chain couples TRBV9 to TRBJ1-3, with D unclear. Germline loops: CDR1 SGDLS, CDR2 YYNGEE. V was pared by 4 bases and J by 0 bases, with 11 bases between. The CDR3 spans 15 residues. CDR3 in DNA: TGTGCCAGCAGCCCTGACTGGGACTCTGGAAACACCATATATTTT. Residues: CASSPDWDSGNTIYF.

This chain connects TRBV9 to TRBJ2-1, with D perhaps matching TRBD1 or TRBD2 (5 bases each). The CDR3 spans 15 residues. Trimming pared 4 bases from V and 3 bases from J, leaving 14 bases between. In germline, CDR1 is SGDLS, CDR2 YYNGEE. The CDR3, as DNA: TGTGCCAGCAGCCCCCTCGGGGCCCTCTACAATGAGCAGTTCTTC. It translates to CASSPLGALYNEQFF.

The chain is built from TRBV5-1 and TRBJ2-1; tentatively, D is TRBD1 (6 bases). The germline V gene has CDR1 SGHRS and CDR2 YFSETQ. Trimming cost V 5 bases and J 9 bases, with 15 bases left between them. The CDR3 consists of 13 residues. CDR3 in DNA: TGCGCCAGCAGTCAGGGGAGAGCTTTTGAGCAGTTCTTC. It yields the protein CASSQGRAFEQFF.

The V gene is TRBV11-1, the J gene TRBJ2-1; TRBD1 matches at 7 bases. Looked up from germline, CDR1 is SGHAT and CDR2 is FQDESV (reference sequence). J lost 8 bases, V lost 5 bases, and 9 bases had no gene match. CDR3 length equals 14 residues. The CDR3 region is CASSPGQFDYEQFF. The CDR3 bases are TGTGCCAGCAGCCCGGGACAGTTTGACTATGAGCAGTTCTTC.

This clonotype appeared once. The genes are TRBV5-1 and TRBJ2-3; 9 bases match TRBD2. Trimming at V came to 0 bases and at J to 3 bases, leaving 5 bases not matched to a gene. This CDR3 spans 16 amino acids. Germline loops: CDR1 SGHRS, CDR2 YFSETQ. The chain's CDR3 is CASSLGAGGRTDTQYF. CDR3 nucleotide sequence: TGCGCCAGCAGCTTGGGAGCGGGGGGAAGAACAGATACGCAGTATTTT.

In its sample, this clonotype was seen a few times. The chain uses TRBV6-5 and TRBJ2-5; 8 bases match TRBD2. The CDR3 is 17 residues long. The trim removed 2 bases at V and 4 bases at J, leaving 12 bases unmatched. Per the germline V gene, CDR1 is MNHEY and CDR2 is SVGAGI. For the CDR3, the DNA is TGTGCCAGCAGTTACCCCCCAGGCGGGAGGAATCGAGAGACCCAGTACTTC. It codes for CASSYPPGGRNRETQYF.

The V call is TRBV5-5, the J call TRBJ2-1, with 11 positions matching TRBD2. Germline-derived CDR1 and CDR2 are SGHKS and YYEKEE (reference sequence). J was trimmed by 7 bases and V by 5 bases; bases with no gene match: 11. This CDR3 spans 16 amino acids. CDR3 nucleotide sequence: TGTGCCAGCAGATTTATGACCAGACTAGCGGGGAATGAGCAGTTCTTC. Translating it yields CASRFMTRLAGNEQFF.

The chain links TRBV9 to TRBJ2-7; tentatively, D is TRBD2 (5 bases). V was pared by 3 bases and J by 5 bases, with 15 bases between. CDR1 and CDR2 (germline): SGDLS, YYNGEE. This CDR3 region has 14 residues. DNA for the CDR3: TGTGCCAGCAGCGGAGCCCCCAGAGGGAACGAGCAGTACTTC. Its translation: CASSGAPRGNEQYF.

The chain carries TRBV20-1 and TRBJ1-4, with a possible D match to TRBD1 (5 bases). The CDR3 is 11 residues long. Between the trimmed V and J ends, which lost 6 bases and 3 bases, there was a span of 5 bases. Germline V CDR1 and CDR2: DFQATT, SNEGSKA (reference sequence). CDR3: CSAGPNEKLFF. The CDR3 DNA sequence: TGCAGTGCGGGACCTAATGAAAAACTGTTTTTT.

The gene calls are TRBV12-3 or TRBV12-4 and TRBJ2-7; TRBD1 aligns across 9 bases. The V gene end was trimmed by 4 bases and the J gene end by 5 bases; junction bases not matched to a gene: 12. CDR3 length: 16 amino acids. The CDR3 DNA reads as TGTGCCAGCAGTTCCAACAGGGGGCGTTTCCCGGACGAGCAGTACTTC. This sequence encodes CASSSNRGRFPDEQYF.

The chain combines TRBV5-1 with TRBJ2-1; 8 bases are shared with TRBD2. Germline values: CDR1 SGHRS, CDR2 YFSETQ. Germline trimming cut 3 bases from V and 4 bases from J; bases unmatched to any gene: 6. The CDR3 runs to 15 residues. The CDR3 is CASSSGLERYNEQFF. For the CDR3, the DNA is TGCGCCAGCAGCTCGGGACTAGAACGTTACAATGAGCAGTTCTTC.

The chain is built from TRBV20-1 and TRBJ2-5, with TRBD2 matching over 11 bases. The J segment lost 0 bases and the V segment lost 0 bases, leaving 3 bases of the junction unmatched. Per germline, CDR1 DFQATT and CDR2 SNEGSKA (reference sequence). The CDR3 is 16 residues long. CDR3 coding DNA: TGCAGTGCTAGAGATTGGACTAGCGGGTACCAAGAGACCCAGTACTTC. This gives the protein CSARDWTSGYQETQYF.

J is TRBJ2-7 and V is TRBV6-2 or TRBV6-3, with TRBD2 identical over 9 bases. The CDR3 is 14 residues long. V shed 8 bases and J 2 bases; nucleotides not matched to a gene: 7. From germline, CDR1 is MNHEY and CDR2 SVGEGT. The CDR3 sequence: CASCLAGGAYEQYF. DNA for the CDR3: TGTGCCAGCTGTCTTGCGGGGGGGGCCTACGAGCAGTACTTC.

DNA for the CDR3: TGTGCCAGCAGTGGACCCGGGACAGCTTCTATGAACACTGAAGCTTTCTTT. Translated: CASSGPGTASMNTEAFF. J is TRBJ1-1 and V is TRBV6-1; 7 bases agree with TRBD1. The CDR3 has 17 residues. Trimming at V came to 4 bases and at J to 0 bases, leaving 11 bases not matched to a gene. Germline CDR1 MNHNS, CDR2 SASEGT.

This clonotype has a handful of counts. The V call is TRBV27, the J call TRBJ2-3; TRBD1 aligns across 7 bases. The CDR3 totals 14 residues. V dropped 6 bases and J dropped 4; count of bases not matched to a gene: 7. CDR1 is MNHEY, CDR2 SMNVEV, per germline (reference sequence). The CDR3 DNA sequence: TGTGCCAGCAGATTACAGGGGAGCCCAGATACGCAGTATTTT. Encoded protein: CASRLQGSPDTQYF.

This clonotype was seen at least ten times. V usage is TRBV7-2 and J usage is TRBJ2-3; TRBD2 might be the D (6 bases). Per the germline V gene, CDR1 is SGHTA and CDR2 is FQGNSA. Trimming took 5 bases from V and 1 from J, leaving 7 bases between them. The CDR3 covers 13 residues. The CDR3 reads CASSTGGTDTQYF. Here the CDR3 DNA reads TGTGCCAGCAGCACGGGGGGCACAGATACGCAGTATTTT.

The genes are TRBV2 and TRBJ1-1; 8 nucleotides align to TRBD1. CDR1 SNHLY and CDR2 FYNNEI come from the germline V gene. The V gene end was trimmed by 7 bases and the J gene end by 5 bases; junction bases not matched to a gene: 6. This CDR3 is 13 amino acids long. This chain's CDR3 is CASMIGQGTEAFF. In DNA form, the CDR3 reads TGTGCCAGCATGATTGGACAGGGAACTGAAGCTTTCTTT.

This clonotype was counted only a few times. The chain employs TRBV2 and TRBJ2-1; unclear D gene. Germline CDR1 reads SNHLY; CDR2 reads FYNNEI. The CDR3 is made up of 11 amino acids. Trimming pared 6 bases from V and 10 bases from J, leaving 10 bases between. Here the CDR3 reads CASSPDTEQFF. Written as DNA, the CDR3 is TGTGCCAGCAGCCCCGACACCGAGCAGTTCTTC.

The table lists this clonotype with a few counts. This sequence joins TRBV27 and TRBJ2-1, with TRBD2 matching over 7 bases. The CDR3 sequence is 15 residues long. The trim removed 6 bases at V and 9 bases at J, leaving 14 bases unmatched. Germline lookup yields CDR1 MNHEY and CDR2 SMNVEV (reference sequence). The CDR3 DNA is TGTGCCAGCAGCACGAGCGGGATCGGGCTTGCTGAGCAGTTCTTC. Protein: CASSTSGIGLAEQFF.

The CDR3 protein is CASSPKGGRAHEQFF. CDR3 DNA: TGTGCCAGCAGCCCCAAGGGCGGGAGGGCCCATGAGCAGTTCTTC. The chain links TRBV7-9 to TRBJ2-1, with 9 bases that match TRBD2. This CDR3 has 15 amino acids. Looked up from germline, CDR1 is SEHNR and CDR2 is FQNEAQ (reference sequence). With V trimmed by 5 bases and J by 8 bases, 10 bases remained unmatched. The whole variable domain, filled in from reference TRBV7-9 and TRBJ2-1, reads DTGVSQNPRHKITKRGQNVTFRCDPISEHNRLYWYRQTLGQGPEFLTYFQNEAQLEKSRLLSDRFSAERPKGSFSTLEIQRTEQGDSAMYLCASSPKGGRAHEQFFGPGTRLTVL.

The gene calls are TRBV2 and TRBJ1-2; D call uncertain. Trimming shortened V by 2 bases and J by 4 bases, and 14 bases separated the two germline ends. Germline CDR1 SNHLY, CDR2 FYNNEI. The CDR3 is 15 residues long. CDR3 in amino acids: CASSELGADTYGYTF. The CDR3 DNA follows: TGTGCCAGCAGTGAATTGGGCGCTGACACCTATGGCTACACCTTC.

This clonotype was seen only a few times. The gene calls are TRBV4-1 and TRBJ1-1; D is possibly TRBD1 (6 bases). V was shortened by 0 bases and J by 0 bases, with 14 bases between the two germline ends. CDR3 size: 17 residues. Germline V gene lookup returns CDR1 MGHRA and CDR2 YSYEKL. This chain's CDR3 is CASSQEGGGGMNTEAFF. CDR3 sequence (DNA): TGCGCCAGCAGCCAAGAAGGGGGAGGGGGGATGAACACTGAAGCTTTCTTT.

This clonotype was seen more than once but under ten times. J is TRBJ2-7 and V is TRBV29-1; perhaps D is TRBD1 or TRBD2 (5 bases each). The CDR3 runs 13 residues. Germline CDR1 and CDR2: SQVTM and ANQGSEA. V lost 0 bases and J lost 9, with 15 bases in between. CDR3 coding DNA: TGCAGCGTTGAAGATATACCGGGGCCGGGGCAGTACTTC. Its protein is CSVEDIPGPGQYF.